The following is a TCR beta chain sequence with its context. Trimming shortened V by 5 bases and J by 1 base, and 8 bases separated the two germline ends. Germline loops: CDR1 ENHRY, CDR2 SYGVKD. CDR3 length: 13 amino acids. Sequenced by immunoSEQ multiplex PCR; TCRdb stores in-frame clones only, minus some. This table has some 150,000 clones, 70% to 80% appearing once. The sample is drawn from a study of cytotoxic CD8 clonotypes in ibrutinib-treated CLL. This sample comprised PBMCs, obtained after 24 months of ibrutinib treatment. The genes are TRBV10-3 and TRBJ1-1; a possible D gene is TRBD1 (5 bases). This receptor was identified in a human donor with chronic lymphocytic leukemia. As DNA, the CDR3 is TGTGCCATCAGTCCGCAGGGGAACACTGAAGCTTTCTTT. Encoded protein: CAISPQGNTEAFF.